Each of the 21 T cell receptor beta chains below was sequenced from the same sample in a study of cytomegalovirus exposure and HLA in healthy donors. The PCR used 60 Vbeta and 13 Jbeta primers. Clones were sequenced by immunoSEQ multiplex PCR, and TCRdb holds only the in-frame ones, with some missing. The table has nearly 95,000 clones, approximately 79% seen once; the top ten hold approximately 3.9%. Sequences were obtained from PBMCs. The receptors here all came from a woman aged 35 to 49 in good health and CMV-seronegative.

The chain carries TRBV2 and TRBJ2-1; 9 bases line up with TRBD1. The V and J ends lost 1 base and 3 bases, in that order; junction bases with no gene match: 4. In germline, CDR1 is SNHLY, CDR2 FYNNEI. The CDR3 is made up of 16 amino acids. The CDR3 protein is CASSEGGTGYYNEQFF. DNA for the CDR3: TGTGCCAGCAGTGAAGGCGGGACAGGGTACTACAATGAGCAGTTCTTC.

The gene calls are TRBV6-4 and TRBJ2-3; the match to TRBD2 covers 8 bases. The CDR3 is 15 amino acids. Per the germline V gene, CDR1 is MRHNA and CDR2 is SNTAGT. With 3 bases clipped from V and 0 bases from J, the junction kept 2 bases outside the gene matches. The CDR3 protein is CASSERGGSTDTQYF. The CDR3 bases are TGTGCCAGCAGTGAACGGGGGGGCAGCACAGATACGCAGTATTTT.

Note on this clone: Other DNA sequences within the sample encode an identical CDR3. This chain uses TRBV5-4 with TRBJ2-2, with D tentatively TRBD1 (6 bases). The CDR3 length is 13 residues. Trimming took 2 bases from V and 7 from J, leaving 9 bases between them. Per germline, CDR1 SGHNT and CDR2 YYREEE (reference sequence). CDR3 bases: TGTGCCAGCAGCTTCACAGGGAGCGGGGAGCTGTTTTTT. It is translated as CASSFTGSGELFF. The variable domain in full, with the rest retrieved from reference TRBV5-4 and TRBJ2-2, is ETGVTQSPTHLIKTRGQQVTLRCSSQSGHNTVSWYQQALGQGPQFIFQYYREEENGRGNFPPRFSGLQFPNYSSELNVNALELDDSALYLCASSFTGSGELFFGEGSRLTVL.

V usage is TRBV5-1 and J usage is TRBJ2-5, with 14 bases lining up with TRBD2. J lost 4 bases, V lost 4 bases, and 6 bases had no gene match. Germline-derived CDR1 and CDR2 are SGHRS and YFSETQ. The CDR3 runs to 16 residues. CDR3 nucleotides: TGCGCCAGCAGCGCTGGACTAGCGGGGGGAGTAGAGACCCAGTACTTC. It is translated as CASSAGLAGGVETQYF.

The chain links TRBV19 to TRBJ1-1, with TRBD1 matching over 8 bases. Per germline, CDR1 LNHDA and CDR2 SQIVND (reference sequence). CDR3 size: 17 residues. The J segment lost 0 bases and the V segment lost 5 bases, leaving 11 bases of the junction unmatched. CDR3 protein: CASSPGTGRFMNTEAFF. The CDR3 nucleotides read TGTGCCAGTAGTCCCGGGACAGGCAGATTCATGAACACTGAAGCTTTCTTT. The full variable domain, with the rest looked up from reference TRBV19 and TRBJ1-1, is DGGITQSPKYLFRKEGQNVTLSCEQNLNHDAMYWYRQDPGQGLRLIYYSQIVNDFQKGDIAEGYSVSREKKESFPLTVTSAQKNPTAFYLCASSPGTGRFMNTEAFFGQGTRLTVV.

The chain carries TRBV4-1 and TRBJ2-4; 10 nucleotides match TRBD2. Germline CDR1 MGHRA, CDR2 YSYEKL. CDR3 length equals 15 residues. The V segment lost 0 bases and the J segment 8 bases; nucleotides outside the gene matches: 4. The CDR3 sequence is CASSQESGGVYIQYF. As DNA, the CDR3 is TGCGCCAGCAGCCAAGAAAGCGGGGGGGTGTACATTCAGTACTTC.

This sequence joins TRBV18 and TRBJ1-4, with TRBD1 matching 7 bases. V lost 3 bases to trimming and J lost 0 bases; unmatched junction nucleotides: 10. In germline, CDR1 is KGHSH, CDR2 LQKENI. The CDR3 contains 18 residues. DNA for the CDR3: TGTGCCAGCTCACCGGCTCGACAGGGCCAGGCAACTAATGAAAAACTGTTTTTT. This encodes CASSPARQGQATNEKLFF.

The chain is built from TRBV30 and TRBJ1-5; D remains unclear. Trimming removed 2 bases from V and 9 bases from J, with 14 bases in between. Germline CDR1 is GTSNPN and CDR2 is SVGIG (reference sequence). The CDR3 spans 13 residues. As DNA, the CDR3 is TGTGCCTGGAGTAAACCACAAGCGGTGCCCCAGCATTTT. Translation gives CAWSKPQAVPQHF.

This clone was detected only a few times. This chain links TRBV11-2 with TRBJ2-7; weak D call: TRBD2 (6 bases). The germline V and J ends were trimmed by 5 bases and 4 bases, with 18 bases remaining between them. CDR1 is SGHAT, CDR2 FQNNGV, per germline. This CDR3 is 15 amino acids long. For the CDR3, the DNA is TGTGCCAGCAGCCCTACTCGCGGGGTGCGGTACGAGCAGTACTTC. Residues: CASSPTRGVRYEQYF. Drawing the rest from reference TRBV11-2 and TRBJ2-7, the complete variable domain is EAGVAQSPRYKIIEKRQSVAFWCNPISGHATLYWYQQILGQGPKLLIQFQNNGVVDDSQLPKDRFSAERLKGVDSTLKIQPAKLEDSAVYLCASSPTRGVRYEQYFGPGTRLTVT.

The rearrangement uses TRBV2 and TRBJ2-5; D might be TRBD1 (5 bases). The germline gives CDR1 SNHLY, CDR2 FYNNEI. Trimming removed 6 bases at V and 2 bases at J, with 13 bases between. This CDR3 has 14 amino acids. The CDR3 DNA reads as TGTGCCAGCAGCGAATGGACAACTCAAGAGACCCAGTACTTC. Translating it yields CASSEWTTQETQYF.

V gene TRBV4-1 combines with J gene TRBJ1-2, with D perhaps matching TRBD1 (5 bases). Germline-derived CDR1 and CDR2 are MGHRA and YSYEKL. V was shortened by 0 bases and J by 0 bases, with 14 bases between the two germline ends. CDR3 length equals 17 residues. The CDR3 sequence: CASSQDPQGWTNYGYTF. In DNA form, the CDR3 reads TGCGCCAGCAGCCAAGATCCCCAGGGATGGACTAACTATGGCTACACCTTC.

The CDR3 loop reads CASSLQTGVGTDTQYF. Here the CDR3 DNA reads TGTGCCAGCAGTTTACAGACAGGGGTGGGCACAGATACGCAGTATTTT. This chain uses TRBV27 with TRBJ2-3, with 8 bases fitting TRBD1. This CDR3 contains 16 residues. Germline trimming cut 2 bases from V and 1 base from J; bases unmatched to any gene: 5. Per the germline V gene, CDR1 is MNHEY and CDR2 is SMNVEV (reference sequence).

The sample holds one count of this clone. The chain carries TRBV5-1 and TRBJ1-2; TRBD1 matches at 7 bases. This CDR3 comprises 14 residues. Germline V gene sequence: CDR1 SGHRS, CDR2 YFSETQ. The J segment lost 4 bases and the V segment lost 0 bases, leaving 3 bases of the junction unmatched. CDR3 sequence reads: CASSLDRGPYGYTF. CDR3 bases: TGCGCCAGCAGCTTGGACAGGGGACCCTATGGCTACACCTTC. Variable domain in full (rest from reference TRBV5-1 and TRBJ1-2): KAGVTQTPRYLIKTRGQQVTLSCSPISGHRSVSWYQQTPGQGLQFLFEYFSETQRNKGNFPGRFSGRQFSNSRSEMNVSTLELGDSALYLCASSLDRGPYGYTFGSGTRLTVV.

The chain is built from TRBV29-1 and TRBJ2-7, with D perhaps TRBD1 (6 bases). The germline V gene encodes CDR1 SQVTM and CDR2 ANQGSEA. The CDR3 consists of 11 residues. Trimming removed 0 bases from V and 13 bases from J, with 13 bases in between. The CDR3 spells CSVEDGRGEYF. DNA for the CDR3: TGCAGCGTTGAAGACGGCAGGGGCGAATACTTC.

CDR3 nucleotide sequence: TGTGCCAGCAGTTTACCAGAGAACACTGAAGCTTTCTTT. Translating gives CASSLPENTEAFF. This chain joins TRBV28 and TRBJ1-1; D unclear. The CDR3 spans 13 residues. Germline V lookup: CDR1 MDHEN, CDR2 SYDVKM. The V end lost 2 bases, the J end lost 1 base, and 5 bases lay between the germline ends.

The chain employs TRBV9 and TRBJ2-2; D remains ambiguous. The germline CDR1 and CDR2 sequences are SGDLS and YYNGEE. Trimming stripped 5 bases from V and 0 bases from J, with 8 bases between. The CDR3 totals 14 residues. CDR3 sequence: CASRGEANTGELFF. The CDR3 bases are TGTGCCAGCAGGGGCGAAGCGAACACCGGGGAGCTGTTTTTT.

This clone occurred once. The germline gene is not matched at one end of the junction; a read error may be the cause. The chain uses TRBV15 and TRBJ2-7; 14 bases map to TRBD2. CDR3 length equals 12 residues. CDR1 is LNHNV, CDR2 YYDKDF, per germline (reference sequence). CDR3 nucleotide sequence: TGTGCCACCAGCAGAGACGGGACTAGCGGGGGATTC. Translation gives CATSRDGTSGGF.

This clone was detected a few times. V is TRBV5-1 and J is TRBJ2-3; 7 nucleotides line up with TRBD1. Germline CDR1 is SGHRS and CDR2 is YFSETQ. There are 15 residues in the CDR3. The ends lost 7 bases at V and 0 bases at J; junction bases unmatched: 8. The CDR3 DNA follows: TGCGCCAGCCGAGAGGGGGCCTCTAGCACAGATACGCAGTATTTT. It encodes CASREGASSTDTQYF.

This clone was seen only once. The chain combines TRBV5-4 with TRBJ1-2; possible D gene TRBD1, 5 bases. Trimming pared 2 bases from V and 4 bases from J, leaving 12 bases between. The CDR3 covers 14 residues. The germline V gene encodes CDR1 SGHNT and CDR2 YYREEE (reference sequence). The CDR3 sequence: CASSLYGASYGYTF. Written as DNA, the CDR3 is TGTGCCAGCAGCTTATATGGGGCCAGCTATGGCTACACCTTC. The variable domain in full, completed from reference TRBV5-4 and TRBJ1-2, reads ETGVTQSPTHLIKTRGQQVTLRCSSQSGHNTVSWYQQALGQGPQFIFQYYREEENGRGNFPPRFSGLQFPNYSSELNVNALELDDSALYLCASSLYGASYGYTFGSGTRLTVV.

The chain joins TRBV21-1 to TRBJ2-1; TRBD1, the table's D call, lacks a check against the DNA. TRBV21-1 is annotated as a pseudogene. This CDR3 contains 18 residues. The CDR3 DNA sequence: TGTGCCAGCAGCAAGAGGACCCGGACACCTAAACCGAACAATGAGCAGTTCTTC. Translating gives CASSKRTRTPKPNNEQFF.

V is TRBV6-5 and J is TRBJ1-4; 8 nucleotides align to TRBD1. This CDR3 is built from 15 residues. Trimming cost V 6 bases and J 7 bases; bases outside gene matches: 10. Germline CDR1 reads MNHEY; CDR2 reads SVGAGI. This CDR3 reads CASRTGQGGSEKLFF. The CDR3 DNA is TGTGCCAGCAGAACCGGACAGGGCGGTTCTGAAAAACTGTTTTTT.